This is a list of T cell receptor beta chains from one sample in a study of T cell responses to AZD1222 COVID-19 vaccine. Profiling relied on immunoSEQ multiplex PCR, and the TCRdb table lists in-frame clones only, not all of them. Among 100,000 to 120,000 clones listed, 70% to 90% were seen once. The sample was peripheral blood, taken on day 0 of AZD1222 vaccination. Source of these receptors: an adult in good health. CDR3s include the opening cysteine and the closing phenylalanine or tryptophan. The D gene is left open where the match is weak. A clone size is listed for some rows: how often the clone was seen (once, few, many), or a class if it is expanded.

V	D	size	J	DNA	CDR3
TRBV6-1	.	.	TRBJ1-1	TGTGCCAGCAGTGAGAGCGGACTCGCGAACACTGAAGCTTTCTTT	CASSESGLANTEAFF
TRBV19	TRBD2	few	TRBJ2-5	TGTGCCAGCCGGACTAGCGGGAACCAAGAGACCCAGTACTTC	CASRTSGNQETQYF
TRBV29-1	TRBD1	.	TRBJ1-1	TGCAGCGTAGCCGACAGGGCGGGCACTGAAGCTTTCTTT	CSVADRAGTEAFF
TRBV18	.	.	TRBJ1-5	TGTGCCAGCTCACCAGGGGGGGAGGATCAGCCCCAGCATTTT	CASSPGGEDQPQHF
TRBV28	.	few	TRBJ1-3	TGTGCCAGCAGCTTCCAATTTGCTGGAAACACCATATATTTT	CASSFQFAGNTIYF
TRBV2	.	.	TRBJ1-5	TGTGCCAGCAGACAGGGTTCGGATAATCAGCCCCAGCATTTT	CASRQGSDNQPQHF
TRBV28	.	.	TRBJ1-3	TGTGCCAGCAGCAAAGGGGGTTGGGGTCGTTCCTCTGGAAACACCATATATTTT	CASSKGGWGRSSGNTIYF
TRBV2	.	.	TRBJ1-5	TGTGCCAGCAGTGATTTGGCAGGGGATCAGCCCCAGCATTTT	CASSDLAGDQPQHF
TRBV12-3/TRBV12-4	TRBD1	.	TRBJ1-5	TGTGCCAGCAGTACGACAGGGAGCCAGCCCCAGCATTTT	CASSTTGSQPQHF
TRBV5-1	.	.	TRBJ2-7	TGCGCCAGCAGCTTGGAGTGGGGCGGCGAGCAGTACTTC	CASSLEWGGEQYF
TRBV9	.	.	TRBJ1-2	TGTGCCAGCAGCCCGGGCCCTAAAGGTGGCTACACCTTC	CASSPGPKGGYTF
TRBV6-5	TRBD2	once	TRBJ2-1	TGTGCCACCCAATTAGCGGGGGACCCGGACAATGAGCAGTTCTTC	CATQLAGDPDNEQFF
TRBV5-1	TRBD1	.	TRBJ2-7	TGCGCCAGCAGCTTGGGGGACAGGGGATCGGTCTCCTACGAGCAGTACTTC	CASSLGDRGSVSYEQYF
TRBV3-1/TRBV3-2	TRBD2	.	TRBJ2-1	TGTGCCAGCAGCCCCTCCGGGACTAGCTTTGAGCAGTTCTTC	CASSPSGTSFEQFF
TRBV6-1	.	.	TRBJ2-3	TGTGCCAGCAGTGAAGCGCTGACAGGTCGTGGCACAGATACGCAGTATTTT	CASSEALTGRGTDTQYF
TRBV30	.	.	TRBJ2-2	TGTGCCTGGAGTGTACTAACGAACACCGGGGAGCTGTTTTTT	CAWSVLTNTGELFF
TRBV5-4	.	once	TRBJ2-2	TGTGCCAGCAGTACCAGACCCGCGGGGGAGCTGTTTTTT	CASSTRPAGELFF
TRBV7-2	.	.	TRBJ1-3	TGTGCCAGCAGCTTAGCGCGGGGGGCGCCCGGAAACACCATATATTTT	CASSLARGAPGNTIYF
TRBV2	TRBD2	.	TRBJ2-5	TGTGCCAGTACTAGCGGGAGGGAGGAGACCCAGTACTTC	CASTSGREETQYF
TRBV19	.	.	TRBJ2-2	TGTGCCAGTAGTCTTGGGGCGGTATCCGGGGAGCTGTTTTTT	CASSLGAVSGELFF
TRBV29-1	TRBD1	.	TRBJ1-2	TGCAGCGGGGGGGGACAGGACTATGGCTACACCTTC	CSGGGQDYGYTF
TRBV18	.	.	TRBJ2-5	TGTGCCAGCTCACGAACAGGCCTCCAAGAGACCCAGTACTTC	CASSRTGLQETQYF
TRBV7-9	.	.	TRBJ1-2	TGTGCCAGCAGCTTAAATTATGGCTACACCTTC	CASSLNYGYTF
TRBV28	.	.	TRBJ2-1	TGTGCCACCGAGGCTAGCAGGGATGAGCAGTTCTTC	CATEASRDEQFF
TRBV6-5	TRBD1	.	TRBJ2-7	TGTGCCAGCAGTTACTCGGGACAGTGGGGAACCTACGAGCAGTACTTC	CASSYSGQWGTYEQYF
TRBV2	.	.	TRBJ1-5	TGTGCCAGCAGTGAAACACGCAATCAGCCCCAGCATTTT	CASSETRNQPQHF
TRBV28	.	.	TRBJ1-3	TGTGCCAGCAGGTTCACACCACAGCTCTCTGGAAACACCATATATTTT	CASRFTPQLSGNTIYF
TRBV7-7	.	.	TRBJ2-5	TGTGCTAGCTCTCGTAGCGTAAAAGAGACCCAGTACTTC	CASSRSVKETQYF